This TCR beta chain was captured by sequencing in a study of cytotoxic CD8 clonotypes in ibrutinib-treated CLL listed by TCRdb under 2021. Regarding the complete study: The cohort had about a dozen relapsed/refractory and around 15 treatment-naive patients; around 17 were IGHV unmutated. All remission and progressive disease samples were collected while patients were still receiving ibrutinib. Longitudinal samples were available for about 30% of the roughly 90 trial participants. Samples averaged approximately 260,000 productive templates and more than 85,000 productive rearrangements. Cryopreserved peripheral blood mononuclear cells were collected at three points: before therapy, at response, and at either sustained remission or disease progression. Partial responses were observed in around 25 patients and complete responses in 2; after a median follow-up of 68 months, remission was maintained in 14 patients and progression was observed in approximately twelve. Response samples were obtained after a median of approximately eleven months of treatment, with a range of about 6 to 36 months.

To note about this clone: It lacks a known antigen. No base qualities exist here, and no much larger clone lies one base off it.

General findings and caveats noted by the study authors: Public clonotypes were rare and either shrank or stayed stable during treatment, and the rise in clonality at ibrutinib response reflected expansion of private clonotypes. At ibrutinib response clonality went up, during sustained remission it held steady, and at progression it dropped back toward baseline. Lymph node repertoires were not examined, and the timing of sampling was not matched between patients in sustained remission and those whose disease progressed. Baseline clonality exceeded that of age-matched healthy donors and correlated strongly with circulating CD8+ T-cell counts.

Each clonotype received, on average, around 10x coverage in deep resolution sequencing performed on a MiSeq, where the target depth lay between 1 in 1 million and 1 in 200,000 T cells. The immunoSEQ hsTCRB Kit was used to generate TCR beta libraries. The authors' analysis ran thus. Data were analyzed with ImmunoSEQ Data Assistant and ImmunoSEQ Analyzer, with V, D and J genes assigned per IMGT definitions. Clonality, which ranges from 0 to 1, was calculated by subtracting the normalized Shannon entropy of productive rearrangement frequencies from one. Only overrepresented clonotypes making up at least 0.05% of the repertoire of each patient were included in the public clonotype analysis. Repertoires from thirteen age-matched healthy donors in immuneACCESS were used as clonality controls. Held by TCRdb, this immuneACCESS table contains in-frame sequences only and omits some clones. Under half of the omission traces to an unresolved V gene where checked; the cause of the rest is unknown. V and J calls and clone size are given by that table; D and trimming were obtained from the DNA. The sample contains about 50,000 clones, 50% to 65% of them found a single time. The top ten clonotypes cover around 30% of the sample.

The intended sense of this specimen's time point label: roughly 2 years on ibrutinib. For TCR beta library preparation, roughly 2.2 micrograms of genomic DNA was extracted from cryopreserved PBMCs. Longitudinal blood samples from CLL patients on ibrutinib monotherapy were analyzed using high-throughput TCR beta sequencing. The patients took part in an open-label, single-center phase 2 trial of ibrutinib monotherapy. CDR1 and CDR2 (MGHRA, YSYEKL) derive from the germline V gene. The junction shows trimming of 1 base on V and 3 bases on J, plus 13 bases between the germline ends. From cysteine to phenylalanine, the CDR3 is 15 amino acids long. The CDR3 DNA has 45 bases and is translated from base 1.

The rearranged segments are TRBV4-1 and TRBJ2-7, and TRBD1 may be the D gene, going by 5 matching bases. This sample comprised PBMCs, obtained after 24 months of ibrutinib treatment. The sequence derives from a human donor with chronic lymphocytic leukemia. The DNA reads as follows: TGCGCCAGCAGCCAAGCCCAGCAGGGCCACTACGAGCAGTACTTC. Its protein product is CASSQAQQGHYEQYF.